The 15 T cell receptor beta chains given below trace back to one sample, sequenced in a study of graft-versus-host responses after intestinal transplantation. Graft tissue was processed to release intraepithelial and lamina propria lymphocytes. Repertoires were generated with immunoSEQ multiplex PCR, while TCRdb's copy carries only in-frame clones and drops some. The sample carries about 14,000 clones, 70% to 85% recorded once. The specimen comprised ileum tissue, sampled roughly 26 days after intestinal transplant. The source of these receptors is a human patient who received an intestinal transplant, so some T cells may come from the graft donor.

The V gene is TRBV6-5, the J gene TRBJ2-5, with D possibly matching TRBD1 (5 bases). Germline CDR1 MNHEY, CDR2 SVGAGI. The CDR3 consists of 14 residues. Trimming took off 0 bases at V and 5 bases at J, with 10 bases between the two ends. This chain's CDR3 is CASSYSWGAETQYF. CDR3 DNA: TGTGCCAGCAGTTACTCGTGGGGCGCCGAGACCCAGTACTTC.

The CDR3 region is CASSVGGGWETQYF. Here the CDR3 DNA reads TGTGCCAGCAGCGTAGGGGGCGGTTGGGAGACCCAGTACTTC. The chain uses TRBV9 and TRBJ2-5, with D possibly TRBD1 on 5 matching bases. Looked up from germline, CDR1 is SGDLS and CDR2 is YYNGEE. This CDR3 region has 14 residues. Trimming took off 0 bases at V and 5 bases at J, with 11 bases between the two ends. Combining the CDR3 with reference TRBV9 and TRBJ2-5 gives the whole variable domain DSGVTQTPKHLITATGQRVTLRCSPRSGDLSVYWYQQSLDQGLQFLIQYYNGEERAKGNILERFSAQQFPDLHSELNLSSLELGDSALYFCASSVGGGWETQYFGPGTRLLVL.

The V gene is TRBV30, the J gene TRBJ1-3; D call uncertain. V shed 1 base and J shed 8 bases, with 9 bases lying between them. CDR3 length: 12 amino acids. Germline values: CDR1 GTSNPN, CDR2 SVGIG (reference sequence). The CDR3 spells CAWSAGRDTIYF. The CDR3, as DNA: TGTGCCTGGAGTGCGGGGAGGGACACCATATATTTT.

This clone was recorded once. The J gene is TRBJ2-5, the V gene TRBV27, with 7 bases identical to TRBD2. The V gene end was trimmed by 6 bases and the J gene end by 0 bases; junction bases not matched to a gene: 10. In germline, CDR1 is MNHEY, CDR2 SMNVEV (reference sequence). The CDR3 has 16 residues. The CDR3 DNA follows: TGTGCCAGCAGCCAAGGAATAGCGGGTTACCAAGAGACCCAGTACTTC. Its protein product is CASSQGIAGYQETQYF.

The CDR3 sequence is CASSIGQVGYNEQFF. For the CDR3, the DNA is TGTGCCAGCAGCATCGGACAGGTGGGCTACAATGAGCAGTTCTTC. The J gene is TRBJ2-1, the V gene TRBV7-9; 7 positions match TRBD1. Germline assignment: CDR1 SEHNR and CDR2 FQNEAQ (reference sequence). The CDR3 has 15 residues. Unmatched junction bases numbered 7, after V lost 5 bases and J lost 3 bases.

The chain carries TRBV2 and TRBJ2-5, with 10 bases identical to TRBD2. The CDR3 has 15 amino acids. In germline, CDR1 is SNHLY, CDR2 FYNNEI. Losses at the gene ends were 5 bases for V and 5 bases for J; bases not matched to a gene: 8. The CDR3 loop is CASSWLAGAGETQYF. Here the CDR3 DNA reads TGTGCCAGCAGTTGGCTAGCGGGGGCTGGGGAGACCCAGTACTTC.

V gene TRBV28 combines with J gene TRBJ1-2; D is ambiguous. V was cut by 3 bases and J by 4 bases, with 9 bases left in between. The CDR3 spans 13 residues. Germline loops: CDR1 MDHEN, CDR2 SYDVKM. CDR3: CASSFENRYGYTF. The CDR3 nucleotides read TGTGCCAGCAGTTTCGAGAATCGCTATGGCTACACCTTC.

This clone was counted once. V is TRBV29-1 and J is TRBJ1-2; a weak D match, TRBD1 (6 bases). The length of the CDR3 is 12 residues. Germline loops: CDR1 SQVTM, CDR2 ANQGSEA. With 6 bases removed from V and 4 bases from J, the gap between germline ends came to 12 bases. The CDR3: CSVRETGYGYTF. CDR3 nucleotide sequence: TGCAGCGTCCGAGAGACAGGCTATGGCTACACCTTC.

This clone was counted between two and nine times. The gene calls are TRBV28 and TRBJ2-3; D gene ambiguous. The CDR3 is 12 residues long. V was pared by 1 base and J by 4 bases, with 3 bases between. CDR1 is MDHEN and CDR2 is SYDVKM in the germline V gene. DNA of the CDR3: TGTGCCAGCAGTTTATTAGCAGATACGCAGTATTTT. Its protein product is CASSLLADTQYF.

V usage is TRBV5-4 and J usage is TRBJ2-3, with D possibly being TRBD2 (6 bases). The CDR3 spans 15 residues. Germline V gene sequence: CDR1 SGHNT, CDR2 YYREEE (reference sequence). Trimming cost V 3 bases and J 6 bases, with 17 bases left between them. DNA of the CDR3: TGTGCCAGCAGCTGGGTGGGGCGGGGATCGGATACGCAGTATTTT. Translated, it gives CASSWVGRGSDTQYF.

This clone was counted once. The chain carries TRBV28 and TRBJ1-5, with TRBD1 identical over 10 bases. With 3 bases clipped from V and 5 bases from J, the junction kept 7 bases outside the gene matches. The CDR3 has 16 amino acids. CDR1 is MDHEN and CDR2 is SYDVKM in the germline V gene. Here the CDR3 reads CASSLGDRGLDQPQHF. CDR3 coding DNA: TGTGCCAGCAGTTTGGGAGACAGGGGGCTTGATCAGCCCCAGCATTTT.

The CDR3 reads CASSQDPAGGRQETQYF. CDR3 in DNA: TGCGCCAGCAGCCAAGATCCGGCGGGGGGACGCCAAGAGACCCAGTACTTC. V usage is TRBV4-1 and J usage is TRBJ2-5; 8 positions agree with TRBD2. V was pared by 0 bases and J by 1 base, with 7 bases of the junction left unmatched. Germline assignment: CDR1 MGHRA and CDR2 YSYEKL. The CDR3 runs 17 residues.

This chain joins TRBV5-1 and TRBJ2-7, with TRBD1 matching over 11 bases. V lost 7 bases and J lost 2; bases outside the gene matches: 5. In germline, CDR1 is SGHRS, CDR2 YFSETQ. CDR3 length equals 14 residues. DNA of the CDR3: TGCGCCAGCCTACCGGGACAGGGGGCCTACGAGCAGTACGTC. Protein product: CASLPGQGAYEQYV.

The chain is built from TRBV18 and TRBJ1-4; 8 nucleotides align to TRBD1. The CDR3 loop spans 15 amino acids. Germline V CDR1 and CDR2: KGHSH, LQKENI. V shed 4 bases, J shed 5 bases, and the junction held 6 bases outside the gene matches. The CDR3 sequence is CASSRTGIVNEKLFF. DNA of the CDR3: TGTGCCAGCTCACGGACAGGGATTGTAAATGAAAAACTGTTTTTT.

The CDR3 spells CAWSVQGSATDTQYF. The CDR3 nucleotides read TGTGCCTGGAGTGTACAGGGGAGCGCGACGGATACGCAGTATTTT. The chain links TRBV30 to TRBJ2-3; 7 bases match TRBD1. With V trimmed by 0 bases and J by 6 bases, 9 bases remained unmatched. The CDR3 length is 15 residues. Per the germline V gene, CDR1 is GTSNPN and CDR2 is SVGIG (reference sequence).